This TCR beta chain is from a study of blood T cell repertoires in COVID-19. Overall study context: The United States, Italy and Spain supplied acute and convalescent COVID-19 samples.

Notes on this clone: One end of the junction does not line up with germline, which may come from a read error.

Repertoires were generated with immunoSEQ multiplex PCR, while TCRdb's copy carries only in-frame clones and drops some. The data contain 150,000 to 200,000 clones, 89% of them singletons. Participants had their cohort set by participant-reported clinical history. The sample comprised PBMCs or T cells enriched from blood (not recorded which). This receptor was identified in a woman under 30 who had recovered from COVID-19.

The CDR3 region has the DNA TGTGCCAGCAGCGAAGGACAGGGCCCTAGGCAGTACTTC. This gives the protein CASSEGQGPRQYF. The chain couples TRBV6-1 to TRBJ2-7, with 8 bases identical to TRBD1. Per germline, CDR1 MNHNS and CDR2 SASEGT. CDR3 length: 13 amino acids.